Below, one T cell receptor (beta chain) is given with its context. These data belong to a study of regulatory T cells in long-lasting Graves disease. Both iRepertoire HTBI primers and Arm-PCR of CDR3 regions were used to build the TCR beta libraries. Using its own MiXCR run on the multiplex PCR reads, TCRdb lists one record per CDR3 protein. The sample records approximately 480,000 distinct CDR3 sequences, around 16% being singletons. Specified time point: newly diagnosed GD, antithyroid drugs for less than 3 months. PBMCs were the source of the RNA used for TCR sequencing. This sample was shared with a second study, whose subject was T cells in Graves' hyperthyroidism and ophthalmopathy. That source adds: RT-PCR in the first round (using the HTBI primer set) targeted the TCR CDR3.

The source was peripheral blood mononuclear cells (PBMCs), collected at new diagnosis, from a patient treated with antithyroid drugs. This receptor was taken from a man aged 40-49 years with Graves disease.

In DNA, the CDR3 is TGTGCCAGCAGCTCCTCTCCGGGAACTACCTACGAGCAGTACTTC. Amino acids: CASSSSPGTTYEQYF. This sequence joins TRBV5-6 and TRBJ2-7; maybe TRBD2 (5 bases). The CDR3 consists of 15 residues. V was clipped by 3 bases and J by 2 bases, with 15 bases between them. Germline CDR1 and CDR2: SGHDT and YYEEEE.